This TCR beta chain was recovered during a study of blood T cells in healthy people across ages. Study outcomes and limitations: Researchers judged that diversity estimates from one million T cells fell short of true values.

The use of a sample-barcoded 5' primer and a J-beta primer mix characterized a second PCR of about 6 to 12 cycles. Paired-end reads containing CDR3 totaled no fewer than 2.5 million for each sample. TCRdb re-called the 5' RACE reads through MiXCR, storing one row per CDR3 protein. The sample carries 1,300,000 or so distinct CDR3 sequences, approximately 59% recorded once. Germline CDR1 and CDR2: MNHEY and SMNVEV (reference sequence). This CDR3 region has 13 residues. The ends lost 8 bases at V and 1 base at J; junction bases unmatched: 3. Remarks on this clonotype: The antigen remains undetermined.

The clonotype comes from a man aged 18 to 29 in good health. Sequencing was performed on blood. The chain combines TRBV27 with TRBJ2-5; the match to TRBD2 covers 8 bases. DNA for the CDR3: TGTGCCAGCCAAACTAGCGGCCAAGAGACCCAGTACTTC. This translates into CASQTSGQETQYF.